This T cell receptor beta chain derives from a study of beta chain features in type 1 diabetes. This clone was recorded a few times. Cell sorting via CD45RO/CCR7/CD25/CD127/CD95/CD27 was performed to obtain CD4+ naive, central memory, regulatory and stem cell-like memory cells. The V gene's germline CDR1 is SGDLS and CDR2 YYNGEE. Trimming removed 4 bases from V and 4 bases from J; junction bases left unmatched: 7. CDR3 length: 15 amino acids. Expressed TCRB transcripts were sequenced after all isolated RNA was converted to cDNA. Repertoires were generated with immunoSEQ multiplex PCR, while TCRdb's copy carries only in-frame clones and drops some. The repertoire holds some 360,000 clones, with around a fifth as singletons.

This TCR came from a woman aged 18-35 years in good health. The chain carries TRBV9 and TRBJ2-3, with 9 bases matching TRBD2. Sequencing used naive CD4+ T cells from blood. The CDR3 region has the DNA TGTGCCAGCAGCTATAGCGGGAGTAACGCAGATACGCAGTATTTT. Translated, it gives CASSYSGSNADTQYF.